The 11 T cell receptor beta chains listed next were all sequenced from one sample in a study of CD8+CD57+ T cells in acquired aplastic anemia. An expansion of CD8+CD57+ cells by flow cytometry had been shown in patients chosen for sequencing. TCR beta VDJ and CDR3 profiles were obtained from a genomic DNA template. TCRdb processed the reads anew with MiXCR; each CDR3 protein has one entry. The sample carries more than 250,000 distinct CDR3 sequences, 82% recorded once. Specimen: sorted CD4+, CD8+, or CD8+CD57+ T cells (not recorded which) from PBMCs. Receptors were obtained from a human donor with aplastic anemia.

The CDR3 here is CASSFAGSTDTQYLHF. DNA of the CDR3: TGTGCCAGCAGCTTTGCAGGAAGCACAGATACGCAGTATCTCCACTTT. The chain carries TRBV7-9 and TRBJ1-6; no clear D. The V end lost 3 bases, the J end lost 16 bases, and 25 bases lay between the germline ends. Germline CDR1 is SEHNR and CDR2 is FQNEAQ (reference sequence). The CDR3 consists of 16 residues.

V is TRBV11-2 and J is TRBJ2-5; TRBD2 aligns across 7 bases. Germline CDR1 is SGHAT and CDR2 is FQNNGV. With V trimmed by 0 bases and J by 5 bases, 6 bases remained unmatched. The CDR3 spans 15 residues. The CDR3 DNA reads TGTGCCAGCAGCTTAGATCCGGCGGGGGACGAGACCCAGTACTTC. Its translation is CASSLDPAGDETQYF.

The chain couples TRBV2 to TRBJ2-1; D is unresolved. The CDR3 runs 15 residues. Germline CDR1 and CDR2: SNHLY and FYNNEI. The V gene lost 6 bases and the J gene lost 10 bases, with 22 bases spanning the gap. The CDR3 sequence: CASRDGRGEAQEQFF. As DNA, the CDR3 is TGTGCCAGCAGGGATGGGCGAGGAGAGGCGCAGGAGCAGTTCTTC.

V and J are TRBV7-8 and TRBJ2-1; D possibly corresponds to TRBD2 (6 bases). The CDR3 sequence is 16 residues long. With 0 bases removed from V and 10 bases from J, the gap between germline ends came to 19 bases. In germline, CDR1 is SGHVS, CDR2 FQNEAQ. Here the CDR3 DNA reads TGTGCCAGCAGCTTAGCGGGAGGTGCCGAAACGCAGGAGCAGTTCTTC. Its protein is CASSLAGGAETQEQFF.

This clonotype came up a few times. The chain employs TRBV19 and TRBJ1-2; no firm D call. The CDR3 has 13 residues. V was trimmed by 3 bases and J by 4 bases, leaving 9 bases between them. Germline lookup yields CDR1 LNHDA and CDR2 SQIVND (reference sequence). The CDR3 region has the DNA TGTGCCAGTAGTATGGGCGATGGCTATGGCTACACCTTC. It translates to CASSMGDGYGYTF.

For this clonotype: A much larger clone is a single base away; this may be a read error. The V gene is TRBV9, the J gene TRBJ2-6; D remains unclear. The CDR3 runs 16 residues. CDR1 is SGDLS, CDR2 YYNGEE, per germline. V gave up 0 bases and J gave up 13 bases, with 20 bases separating them. The CDR3 loop reads CASSVGSDTQYIVLTF. Written as DNA, the CDR3 is TGTGCCAGCAGCGTAGGGTCAGATACGCAGTATATTGTCCTGACTTTC.

About this clonotype: This is likely a read error, given that the CDR3 carries no conserved phenylalanine or tryptophan at its end. No DNA is shown, since the ends of the CDR3 on it are uncertain; the CDR3 is the one TCRdb lists. The CDR3 sequence is CASSISWGLTPPL. J is TRBJ1-6 and V is TRBV19; the table's D call, TRBD1, was not checked against the DNA. Per the germline V gene, CDR1 is LNHDA and CDR2 is SQIVND (reference sequence). The CDR3 has 13 amino acids, counting both end residues.

This chain uses TRBV7-9 with TRBJ2-6, with D perhaps being TRBD1 or TRBD2 (5 bases each). CDR3 length: 17 residues. The V gene lost 5 bases and the J gene lost 11 bases, with 25 bases spanning the gap. Germline CDR1 SEHNR, CDR2 FQNEAQ (reference sequence). The CDR3, as DNA: TGTGCCAGCAGCCTAGGGCTGATCCGCTCTGGGGACGACGTCCTGACTTTC. It specifies CASSLGLIRSGDDVLTF.

This clonotype is a singleton in its sample. Sequence at one end of the junction differs from germline and may be a read error. The J gene is TRBJ1-2, the V gene TRBV6-5; D might be TRBD1 (6 bases). CDR1 and CDR2 from the germline V gene are MNHEY and SVGAGI. The CDR3 totals 14 residues. The CDR3 nucleotides read TGTGCCATCAGTGAGATTACAGGGAACTATGGCTACACCTTC. It is translated as CAISEITGNYGYTF.

This chain joins TRBV7-8 and TRBJ2-3, with D perhaps matching TRBD1 or TRBD2 (5 bases each). Between the trimmed V and J ends, which lost 9 bases and 7 bases, there was a span of 20 bases. There are 14 residues in the CDR3. Germline lookup yields CDR1 SGHVS and CDR2 FQNEAQ. The CDR3 sequence: CASGDAGGPNTQYF. The CDR3 DNA sequence: TGTGCCAGTGGGGACGCGGGCGGTCCTAATACGCAGTATTTT.

The chain combines TRBV7-4 with TRBJ2-5, with D perhaps matching TRBD2 (6 bases). Trimming removed 7 bases from V and 8 bases from J, with 26 bases in between. The CDR3 is made up of 16 amino acids. Germline CDR1 reads SGHVT; CDR2 reads SQSDAQ. The CDR3: CASTEGTGAEAFTQYF. The DNA for the CDR3 is TGTGCCAGCACTGAAGGGACTGGAGCGGAAGCATTCACCCAGTACTTC.